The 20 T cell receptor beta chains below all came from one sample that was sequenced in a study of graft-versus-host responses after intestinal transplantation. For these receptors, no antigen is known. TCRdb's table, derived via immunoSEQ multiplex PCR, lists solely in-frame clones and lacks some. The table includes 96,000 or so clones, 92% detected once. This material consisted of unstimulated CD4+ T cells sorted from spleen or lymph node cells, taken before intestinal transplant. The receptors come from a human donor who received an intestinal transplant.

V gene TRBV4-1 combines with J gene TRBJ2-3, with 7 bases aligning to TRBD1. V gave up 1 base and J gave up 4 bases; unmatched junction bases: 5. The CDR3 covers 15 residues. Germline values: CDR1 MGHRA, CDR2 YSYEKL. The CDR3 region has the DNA TGCGCCAGCAGCCAAGGGGCAGGGGGACCAGATACGCAGTATTTT. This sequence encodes CASSQGAGGPDTQYF.

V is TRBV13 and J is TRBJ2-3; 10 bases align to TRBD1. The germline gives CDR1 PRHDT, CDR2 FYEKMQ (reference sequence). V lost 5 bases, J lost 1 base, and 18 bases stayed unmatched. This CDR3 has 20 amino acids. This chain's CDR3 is CASSSKRGQGKRRRTDTQYF. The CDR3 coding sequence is TGTGCCAGCAGCAGCAAAAGGGGACAGGGGAAAAGAAGGCGCACAGATACGCAGTATTTT.

The CDR3, as DNA: TGCGCCAGCAGCTTGACCGACAGGGGCACTAGCACAGATACGCAGTATTTT. It translates to CASSLTDRGTSTDTQYF. The V gene is TRBV5-1, the J gene TRBJ2-3, with 8 nucleotides matching TRBD1. From germline, CDR1 is SGHRS and CDR2 YFSETQ. The CDR3 covers 17 residues. Germline trimming cut 1 base from V and 0 bases from J; bases unmatched to any gene: 7. Full variable domain (rest looked up from reference TRBV5-1 and TRBJ2-3): KAGVTQTPRYLIKTRGQQVTLSCSPISGHRSVSWYQQTPGQGLQFLFEYFSETQRNKGNFPGRFSGRQFSNSRSEMNVSTLELGDSALYLCASSLTDRGTSTDTQYFGPGTRLTVL.

For the CDR3, the DNA is TGCGCCAGCAGCTTGGGGGAACCCTTGACAGGGGCGCGCGAGCAGTACTTC. It is translated as CASSLGEPLTGAREQYF. This chain uses TRBV5-1 with TRBJ2-7; 8 nucleotides agree with TRBD1. The germline V gene has CDR1 SGHRS and CDR2 YFSETQ. J gave up 6 bases and V 0 bases, and 14 bases lay outside the gene matches. There are 17 residues in the CDR3.

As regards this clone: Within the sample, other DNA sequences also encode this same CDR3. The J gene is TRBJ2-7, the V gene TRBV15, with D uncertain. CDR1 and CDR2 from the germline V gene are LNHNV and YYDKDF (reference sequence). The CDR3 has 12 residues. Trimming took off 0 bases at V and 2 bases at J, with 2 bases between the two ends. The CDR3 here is CATSRDTYEQYF. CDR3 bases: TGTGCCACCAGCAGAGACACCTACGAGCAGTACTTC.

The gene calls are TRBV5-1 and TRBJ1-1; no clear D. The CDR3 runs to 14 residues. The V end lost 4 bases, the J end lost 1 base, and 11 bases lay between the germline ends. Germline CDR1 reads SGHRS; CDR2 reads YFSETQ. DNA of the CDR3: TGCGCCAGCAGCCTACTTGCCGAGAACACTGAAGCTTTCTTT. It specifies CASSLLAENTEAFF.

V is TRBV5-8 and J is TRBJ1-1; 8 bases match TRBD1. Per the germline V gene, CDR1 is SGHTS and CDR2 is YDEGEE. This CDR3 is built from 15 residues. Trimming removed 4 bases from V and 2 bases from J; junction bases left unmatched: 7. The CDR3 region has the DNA TGTGCCAGCAGCCCCCGACAGGGGCCCAACACTGAAGCTTTCTTT. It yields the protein CASSPRQGPNTEAFF.

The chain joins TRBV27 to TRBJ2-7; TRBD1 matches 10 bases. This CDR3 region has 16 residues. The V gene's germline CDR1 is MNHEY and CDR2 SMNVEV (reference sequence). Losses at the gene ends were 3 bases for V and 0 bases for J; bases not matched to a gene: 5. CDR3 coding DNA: TGTGCCAGCAGTTTCCTTGGACAGGGGGGCTCCTACGAGCAGTACTTC. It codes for CASSFLGQGGSYEQYF.

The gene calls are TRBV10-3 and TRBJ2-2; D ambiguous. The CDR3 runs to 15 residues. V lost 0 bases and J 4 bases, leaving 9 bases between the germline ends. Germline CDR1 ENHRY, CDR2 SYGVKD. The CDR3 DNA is TGTGCCATCAGTGAGTCGCGTAACCCCACCGGGGAGCTGTTTTTT. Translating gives CAISESRNPTGELFF.

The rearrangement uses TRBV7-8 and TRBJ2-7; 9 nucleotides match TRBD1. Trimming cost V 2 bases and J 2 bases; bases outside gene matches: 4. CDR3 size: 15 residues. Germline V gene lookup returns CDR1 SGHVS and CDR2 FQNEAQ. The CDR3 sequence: CASSLWTGAAYEQYF. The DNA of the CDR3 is TGTGCCAGCAGCTTATGGACAGGGGCTGCCTACGAGCAGTACTTC. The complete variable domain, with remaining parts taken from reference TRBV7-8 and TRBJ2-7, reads GAGVSQSPRYKVAKRGQDVALRCDPISGHVSLFWYQQALGQGPEFLTYFQNEAQLDKSGLPSDRFFAERPEGSVSTLKIQRTQQEDSAVYLCASSLWTGAAYEQYFGPGTRLTVT.

The CDR3 DNA follows: TGTGCCAGCAGTGCGGCAGGGGGCTACGGCGAGCAGTACTTC. Translation gives CASSAAGGYGEQYF. The genes are TRBV6-1 and TRBJ2-7; 8 bases fit TRBD1. V shed 4 bases and J 6 bases; nucleotides not matched to a gene: 8. Germline CDR1 MNHNS, CDR2 SASEGT. This CDR3 contains 14 residues.

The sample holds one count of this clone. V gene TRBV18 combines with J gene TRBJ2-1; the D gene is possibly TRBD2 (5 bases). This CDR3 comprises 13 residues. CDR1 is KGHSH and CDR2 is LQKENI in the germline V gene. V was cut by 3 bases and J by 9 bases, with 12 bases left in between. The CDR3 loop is CASSPGREREQFF. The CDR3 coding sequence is TGTGCCAGCTCACCGGGTCGGGAACGTGAGCAGTTCTTC.

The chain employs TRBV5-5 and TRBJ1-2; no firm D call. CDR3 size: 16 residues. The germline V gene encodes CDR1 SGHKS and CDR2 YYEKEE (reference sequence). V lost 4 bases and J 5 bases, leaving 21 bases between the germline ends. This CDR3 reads CASSLSPPGRNYGYTF. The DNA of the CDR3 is TGTGCCAGCAGCCTAAGCCCCCCGGGGAGGAATTATGGCTACACCTTC.

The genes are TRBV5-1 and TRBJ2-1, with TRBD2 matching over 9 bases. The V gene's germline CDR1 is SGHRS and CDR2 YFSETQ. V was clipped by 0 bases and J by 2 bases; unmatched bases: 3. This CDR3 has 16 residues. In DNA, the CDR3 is TGCGCCAGCAGCTTGGCGACTAGCGGAGCCTACAATGAGCAGTTCTTC. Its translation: CASSLATSGAYNEQFF.

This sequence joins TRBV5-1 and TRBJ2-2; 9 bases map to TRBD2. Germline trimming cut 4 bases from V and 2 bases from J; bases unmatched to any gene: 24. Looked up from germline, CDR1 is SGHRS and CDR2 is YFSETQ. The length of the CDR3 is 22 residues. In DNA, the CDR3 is TGCGCCAGCAGCCCAATTCCTAGCGGGAAATATCTGGGTGTGGGAAACACCGGGGAGCTGTTTTTT. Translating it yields CASSPIPSGKYLGVGNTGELFF.

CDR3 amino acids: CASSKRDRLAKNIQYF. CDR3 coding DNA: TGTGCCAGCAGTAAACGGGACAGGCTAGCCAAAAACATTCAGTACTTC. The V call is TRBV27, the J call TRBJ2-4, with TRBD1 matching 8 bases. The germline V gene encodes CDR1 MNHEY and CDR2 SMNVEV (reference sequence). J was trimmed by 0 bases and V by 5 bases; bases with no gene match: 6. This CDR3 spans 16 amino acids.

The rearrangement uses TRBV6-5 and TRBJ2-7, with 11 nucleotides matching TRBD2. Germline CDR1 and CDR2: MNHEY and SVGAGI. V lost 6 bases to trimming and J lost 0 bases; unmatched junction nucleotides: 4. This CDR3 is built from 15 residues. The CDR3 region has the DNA TGTGCCAGCAGCCGGGGACTAGCGGACTCCTACGAGCAGTACTTC. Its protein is CASSRGLADSYEQYF.

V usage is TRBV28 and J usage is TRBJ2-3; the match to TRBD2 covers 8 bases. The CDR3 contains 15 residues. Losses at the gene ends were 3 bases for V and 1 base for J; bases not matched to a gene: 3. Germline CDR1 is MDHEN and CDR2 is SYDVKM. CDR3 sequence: CASSFGGLGTDTQYF. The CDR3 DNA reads TGTGCCAGCAGTTTTGGGGGACTAGGCACAGATACGCAGTATTTT.

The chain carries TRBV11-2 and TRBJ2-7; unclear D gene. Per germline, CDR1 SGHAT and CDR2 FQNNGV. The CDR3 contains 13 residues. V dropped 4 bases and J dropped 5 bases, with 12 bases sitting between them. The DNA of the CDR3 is TGTGCCAGCAGCTATCCAATCCCCCACGAGCAGTACTTC. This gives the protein CASSYPIPHEQYF.

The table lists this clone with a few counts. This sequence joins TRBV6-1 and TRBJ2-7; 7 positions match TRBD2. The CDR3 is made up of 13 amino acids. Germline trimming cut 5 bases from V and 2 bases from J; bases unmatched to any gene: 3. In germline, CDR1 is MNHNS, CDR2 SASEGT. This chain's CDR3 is CASSREDPYEQYF. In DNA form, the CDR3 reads TGTGCCAGCAGTCGGGAGGACCCCTACGAGCAGTACTTC.